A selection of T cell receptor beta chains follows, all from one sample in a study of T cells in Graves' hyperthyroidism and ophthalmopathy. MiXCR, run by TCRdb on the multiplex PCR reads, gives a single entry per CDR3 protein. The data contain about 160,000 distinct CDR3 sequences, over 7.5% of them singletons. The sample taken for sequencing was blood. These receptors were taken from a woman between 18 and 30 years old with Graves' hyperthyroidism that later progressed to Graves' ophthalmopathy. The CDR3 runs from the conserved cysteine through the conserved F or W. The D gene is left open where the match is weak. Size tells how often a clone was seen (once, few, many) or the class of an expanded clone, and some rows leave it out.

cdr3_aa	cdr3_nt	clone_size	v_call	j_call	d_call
CASSLWGGGREQYF	TGTGCCAGCAGCTTATGGGGGGGAGGTCGGGAGCAGTACTTC	many	TRBV5-6	TRBJ2-7	TRBD2
CASSLDGWNTEAFF	TGTGCCAGCAGCTTAGACGGATGGAACACTGAAGCTTTCTTT	many	TRBV11-2	TRBJ1-1	-
CASSLNRGSGHRRSSYNEQFF	TGTGCCAGCAGCTTAAATCGGGGTAGCGGGCACCGCAGGAGCTCCTACAATGAGCAGTTCTTC	once	TRBV7-9	TRBJ2-1	TRBD2
CASSPHREAKPEAFF	TGTGCCAGCAGCCCGCACAGGGAAGCCAAGCCAGAAGCTTTCTTT	-	TRBV7-9	TRBJ1-1	-
CAWSVLTGVLMNTEAFF	TGTGCCTGGAGTGTATTGACAGGGGTACTCATGAACACTGAAGCTTTCTTT	many	TRBV30	TRBJ1-1	TRBD1
CASSLGPSGGQGIRNEQFF	TGTGCCAGCAGCTTAGGTCCGTCGGGTGGGCAGGGAATCCGGAATGAGCAGTTCTTC	many	TRBV11-2	TRBJ2-1	-
CASSSFKENTEAFF	TGTGCCAGTAGTTCGTTTAAAGAGAACACTGAAGCTTTCTTT	many	TRBV19	TRBJ1-1	-
CASSLGLATDTQYF	TGTGCCAGCAGCTTGGGGCTAGCAACAGATACGCAGTATTTT	many	TRBV5-5	TRBJ2-3	-
CASSYLTGGADGELFF	TGTGCCAGCAGTTACCTCACAGGGGGGGCCGACGGGGAGCTGTTTTTT	-	TRBV6-2/TRBV6-3	TRBJ2-2	-
CSARVAGSYGYTF	TGCAGTGCTAGAGTCGCGGGATCCTATGGCTACACCTTC	many	TRBV20-1	TRBJ1-2	-
CATSRDYGTVQGATGELFF	TGTGCCACCAGCAGAGATTATGGTACGGTCCAGGGGGCCACCGGGGAGCTGTTTTTT	many	TRBV15	TRBJ2-2	TRBD1
CSARDGTDYGYTF	TGCAGTGCTAGAGACGGGACGGACTATGGCTACACCTTC	few	TRBV20-1	TRBJ1-2	-
CASSSRRETYYEQYF	TGTGCCAGCAGTTCCCGCCGTGAAACTTACTACGAGCAGTACTTC	many	TRBV28	TRBJ2-7	-
CASRGDSSGANVLTF	TGTGCCAGCAGGGGGGACTCCTCTGGGGCCAACGTCCTGACTTTC	many	TRBV2	TRBJ2-6	-
CSAPRTGTGDGYTF	TGCAGTGCTCCACGGACAGGGACAGGAGATGGCTACACCTTC	many	TRBV20-1	TRBJ1-2	TRBD1
CASSPKPGLAHSYEQYF	TGTGCCAGCAGCCCGAAACCGGGACTAGCGCACTCCTACGAGCAGTACTTC	many	TRBV7-9	TRBJ2-7	TRBD2
CASSFYRDTQYF	TGTGCCAGCAGTTTCTATAGAGATACGCAGTATTTT	many	TRBV28	TRBJ2-3	-
CASCQKGETQYF	TGTGCCAGCTGCCAAAAAGGGGAGACCCAGTACTTC	many	TRBV3-1	TRBJ2-5	-
CSARQGGTDTQYF	TGCAGTGCTAGACAGGGGGGCACAGATACGCAGTATTTT	many	TRBV20-1	TRBJ2-3	TRBD1
CSASAAGTRNYGYTF	TGCAGTGCTAGCGCCGCCGGGACAAGGAACTATGGCTACACCTTC	few	TRBV20-1	TRBJ1-2	-
CASSQRQGGSPLHF	TGTGCCAGCAGCCAACGACAGGGAGGGTCACCCCTCCACTTT	few	TRBV7-9	TRBJ1-6	TRBD1
CASSFVRLKPDTQYF	TGTGCCAGCAGCTTCGTTCGTCTCAAGCCGGATACGCAGTATTTT	few	TRBV5-6	TRBJ2-3	-
CAWRRGTGNTIYF	TGTGCCTGGAGGCGGGGGACTGGAAACACCATATATTTT	many	TRBV30	TRBJ1-3	-
CASNEGAYEQYF	TGTGCCAGCAATGAAGGGGCCTACGAGCAGTACTTC	many	TRBV6-1	TRBJ2-7	-
CASSPRGGNYNEQFF	TGTGCCAGCAGTCCCAGGGGGGGCAACTACAATGAGCAGTTCTTC	many	TRBV25-1	TRBJ2-1	-
CSAWDTSTDTQYF	TGCAGTGCCTGGGACACTAGCACAGATACGCAGTATTTT	-	TRBV20-1	TRBJ2-3	-
CASSRRGGQETQYF	TGTGCCAGCAGTCGGCGGGGGGGCCAAGAGACCCAGTACTTC	many	TRBV7-2	TRBJ2-5	TRBD2
CASSAGGGRETQYF	TGTGCCAGCAGCGCGGGGGGGGGCCGGGAGACCCAGTACTTC	many	TRBV9	TRBJ2-5	TRBD2
CASSLGTSGPYEQYF	TGTGCCAGCAGCTTAGGGACTAGCGGACCCTACGAGCAGTACTTC	many	TRBV7-8	TRBJ2-7	TRBD2
CSARRTGVFLEQYF	TGCAGTGCTCGAAGGACAGGGGTGTTCCTCGAGCAGTACTTC	many	TRBV20-1	TRBJ2-7	TRBD1
CASSLAGGPEYEQYF	TGTGCCAGCAGCTTAGCGGGAGGGCCAGAATACGAGCAGTACTTC	many	TRBV7-3	TRBJ2-7	TRBD2
CASSFGTSGTDTQYF	TGTGCCAGCAGCTTCGGGACTAGCGGGACAGATACGCAGTATTTT	many	TRBV5-8	TRBJ2-3	TRBD2
CSVGTGGREQYF	TGCAGCGTTGGGACAGGGGGAAGGGAGCAGTACTTC	many	TRBV29-1	TRBJ2-7	TRBD1
CASSIIDHSNQPQHF	TGTGCCAGTAGTATTATCGACCATAGCAATCAGCCCCAGCATTTT	few	TRBV19	TRBJ1-5	-
CASSFRYEQYF	TGTGCCAGCAGCTTTAGGTACGAGCAGTACTTC	-	TRBV6-1	TRBJ2-7	-
CASRRQVIIDPNSPLHF	TGTGCCAGCAGGCGACAGGTGATCATAGATCCTAATTCACCCCTCCACTTT	many	TRBV2	TRBJ1-6	-
CASSLTFNTEAFF	TGTGCCAGCAGCTTAACATTTAACACTGAAGCTTTCTTT	many	TRBV7-2	TRBJ1-1	-
CASSFLNSGGGYTF	TGTGCCAGCAGCTTCTTAAACTCAGGGGGTGGCTACACCTTC	few	TRBV7-9	TRBJ1-2	TRBD1
CASSLHTQGTDTQYF	TGTGCCAGCAGCCTACATACACAAGGCACAGATACGCAGTATTTT	many	TRBV11-1	TRBJ2-3	-
CSGRGPLNTGELFF	TGCAGCGGCAGGGGACCCCTTAACACCGGGGAGCTGTTTTTT	many	TRBV29-1	TRBJ2-2	-
CASSGVPGHLKETQYF	TGTGCCAGCAGTGGGGTCCCGGGACATCTAAAAGAGACCCAGTACTTC	-	TRBV6-1	TRBJ2-5	-
CAISTSGSRYEQYF	TGTGCCATCAGCACTAGCGGGAGTAGGTACGAGCAGTACTTC	few	TRBV10-3	TRBJ2-7	TRBD2
CSAPSGGGTGELFF	TGCAGTGCCCCCAGTGGGGGGGGAACCGGGGAGCTGTTTTTT	many	TRBV20-1	TRBJ2-2	TRBD2
CASSPHRDRNYEQYF	TGTGCCAGCAGTCCCCACCGGGACAGAAACTACGAGCAGTACTTC	many	TRBV27	TRBJ2-7	TRBD1
CASSGQSGELFF	TGTGCCAGCAGTGGACAGTCCGGGGAGCTGTTTTTT	few	TRBV2	TRBJ2-2	-
CASGTGTQETQYF	TGTGCCAGCGGGACAGGGACACAAGAGACCCAGTACTTC	many	TRBV19	TRBJ2-5	TRBD1
CASSIGGGGGPSTDTQYF	TGCGCCAGCAGCATAGGGGGGGGCGGCGGACCGAGCACAGATACGCAGTATTTT	-	TRBV4-1	TRBJ2-3	-
CASSTATGVGTDTQYF	TGTGCCAGCAGTACCGCGACAGGGGTTGGCACAGATACGCAGTATTTT	many	TRBV12-3/TRBV12-4	TRBJ2-3	TRBD1
CSARDITGTWEQYF	TGCAGTGCTAGAGATATAACGGGAACGTGGGAGCAGTACTTC	-	TRBV20-1	TRBJ2-7	-
CASSILQENTEAFF	TGTGCCAGTAGTATTCTCCAAGAGAACACTGAAGCTTTCTTT	few	TRBV19	TRBJ1-1	-
CAISGSNSLYTEAFF	TGTGCCATCAGTGGGTCTAACTCGCTTTACACTGAAGCTTTCTTT	-	TRBV10-3	TRBJ1-1	-